The clone carrying this T cell receptor (beta chain) has more than one count but fewer than ten. Its matching antigen is unknown. Germline loops: CDR1 LGHNA, CDR2 YSLEER. This CDR3 has 15 residues. The V segment lost 4 bases and the J segment 4 bases; nucleotides outside the gene matches: 6. The data are from a study of shared clonotypes between healthy human individuals. Study-level information: Researchers assigned three CD4 naive, three CD4 memory, two CD8 naive and one CD8 memory plate to each donor.

Here immunoSEQ multiplex PCR was the method, and the copy in TCRdb shows in-frame clones only, minus some. The data hold about 960,000 clones, with 76% observed a single time. Nashville, Tennessee was home to all donors, each a Caucasian adult. Study outcomes and limitations: Sequencing of the sorted subsets was shown by rarefaction to be incomplete despite large depth.

The rearrangement links TRBV4-3 to TRBJ1-4; 7 nucleotides line up with TRBD1. Sequencing was carried out using memory CD4+ T cells sorted from blood. Regarding subset: CD45RA-negative fraction. The receptor was isolated from a man younger than 35 in good health. The CDR3 sequence is CASSRDRVHNEKLFF. As DNA, the CDR3 is TGCGCCAGCAGCCGAGACAGGGTCCATAATGAAAAACTGTTTTTT.